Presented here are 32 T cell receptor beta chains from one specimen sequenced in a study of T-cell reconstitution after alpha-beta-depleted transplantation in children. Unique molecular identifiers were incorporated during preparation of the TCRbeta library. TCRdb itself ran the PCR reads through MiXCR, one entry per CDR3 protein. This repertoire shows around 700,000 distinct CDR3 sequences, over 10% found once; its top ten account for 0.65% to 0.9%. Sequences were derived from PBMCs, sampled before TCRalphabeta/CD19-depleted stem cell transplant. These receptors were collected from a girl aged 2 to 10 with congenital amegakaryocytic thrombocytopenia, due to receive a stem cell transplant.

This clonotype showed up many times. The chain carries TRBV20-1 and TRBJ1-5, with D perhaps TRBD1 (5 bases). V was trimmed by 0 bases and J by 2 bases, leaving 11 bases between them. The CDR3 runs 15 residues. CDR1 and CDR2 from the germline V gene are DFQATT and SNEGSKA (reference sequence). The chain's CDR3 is CSARERGVRNQPQHF. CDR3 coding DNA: TGCAGTGCTAGAGAGAGGGGTGTTCGCAATCAGCCCCAGCATTTT.

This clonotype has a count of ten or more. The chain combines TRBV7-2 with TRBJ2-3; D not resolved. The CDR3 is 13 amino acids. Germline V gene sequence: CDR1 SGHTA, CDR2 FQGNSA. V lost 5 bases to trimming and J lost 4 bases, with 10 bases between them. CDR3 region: CASSKVAPDTQYF. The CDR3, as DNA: TGTGCCAGCAGCAAGGTGGCGCCAGATACGCAGTATTTT.

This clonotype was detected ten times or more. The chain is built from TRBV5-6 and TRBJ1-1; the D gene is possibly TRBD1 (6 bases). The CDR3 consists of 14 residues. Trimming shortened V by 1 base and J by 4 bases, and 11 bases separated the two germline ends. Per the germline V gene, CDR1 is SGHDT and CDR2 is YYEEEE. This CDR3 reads CASSLTGLGTEAFF. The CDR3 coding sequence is TGTGCCAGCAGCTTGACAGGGCTAGGCACTGAAGCTTTCTTT.

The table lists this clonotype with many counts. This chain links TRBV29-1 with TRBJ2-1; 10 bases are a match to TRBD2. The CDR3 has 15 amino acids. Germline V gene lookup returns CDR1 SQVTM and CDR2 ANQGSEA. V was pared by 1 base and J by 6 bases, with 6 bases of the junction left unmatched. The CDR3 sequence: CSVEVGGLASNEQFF. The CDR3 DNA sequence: TGCAGCGTTGAAGTGGGGGGACTAGCGTCCAATGAGCAGTTCTTC.

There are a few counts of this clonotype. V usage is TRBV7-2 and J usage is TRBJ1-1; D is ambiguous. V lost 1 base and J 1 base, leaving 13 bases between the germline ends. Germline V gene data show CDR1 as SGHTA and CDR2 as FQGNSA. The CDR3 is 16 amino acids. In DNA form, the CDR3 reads TGTGCCAGCAGCTTAGTGTACCTTTATCAGAACACTGAAGCTTTCTTT. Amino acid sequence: CASSLVYLYQNTEAFF. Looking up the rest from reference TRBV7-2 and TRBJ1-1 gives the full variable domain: GAGVSQSPSNKVTEKGKDVELRCDPISGHTALYWYRQSLGQGLEFLIYFQGNSAPDKSGLPSDRFSAERTGGSVSTLTIQRTQQEDSAVYLCASSLVYLYQNTEAFFGQGTRLTVV.

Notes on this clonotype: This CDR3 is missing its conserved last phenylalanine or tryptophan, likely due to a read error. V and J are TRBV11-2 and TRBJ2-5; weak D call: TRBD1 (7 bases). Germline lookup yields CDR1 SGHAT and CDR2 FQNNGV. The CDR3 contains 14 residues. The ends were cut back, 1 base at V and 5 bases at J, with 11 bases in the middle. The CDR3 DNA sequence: TGTGCCAGCAGCTTAGTTGCAGGGGGGGAGACCCAGTACATC. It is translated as CASSLVAGGETQYI.

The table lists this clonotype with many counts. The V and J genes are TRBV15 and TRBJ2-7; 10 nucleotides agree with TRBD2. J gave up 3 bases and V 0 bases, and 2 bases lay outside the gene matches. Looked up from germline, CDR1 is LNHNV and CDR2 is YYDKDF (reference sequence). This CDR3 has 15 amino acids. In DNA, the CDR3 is TGTGCCACCAGCAGAGAGACTAGCGGGCGCTACGAGCAGTACTTC. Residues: CATSRETSGRYEQYF. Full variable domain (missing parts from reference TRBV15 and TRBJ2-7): DAMVIQNPRYQVTQFGKPVTLSCSQTLNHNVMYWYQQKSSQAPKLLFHYYDKDFNNEADTPDNFQSRRPNTSFCFLDIRSPGLGDTAMYLCATSRETSGRYEQYFGPGTRLTVT.

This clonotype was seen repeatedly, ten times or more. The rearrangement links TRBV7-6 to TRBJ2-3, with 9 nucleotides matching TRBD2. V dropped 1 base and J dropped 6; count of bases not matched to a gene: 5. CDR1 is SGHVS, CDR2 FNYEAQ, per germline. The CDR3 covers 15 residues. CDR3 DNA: TGTGCCAGCAGCTTAGGGACTAGCGCCCCCGATACGCAGTATTTT. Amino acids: CASSLGTSAPDTQYF.

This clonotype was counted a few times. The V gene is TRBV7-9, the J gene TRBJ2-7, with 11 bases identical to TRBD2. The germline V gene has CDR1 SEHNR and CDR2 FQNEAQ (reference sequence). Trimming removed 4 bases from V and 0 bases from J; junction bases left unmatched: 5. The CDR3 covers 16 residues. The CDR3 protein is CASSSGLAGTSYEQYF. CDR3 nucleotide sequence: TGTGCCAGCAGCTCTGGACTAGCGGGCACCTCCTACGAGCAGTACTTC.

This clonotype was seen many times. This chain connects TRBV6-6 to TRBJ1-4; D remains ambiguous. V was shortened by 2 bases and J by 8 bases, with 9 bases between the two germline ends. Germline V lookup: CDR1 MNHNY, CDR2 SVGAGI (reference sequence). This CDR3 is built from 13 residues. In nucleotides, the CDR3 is TGTGCCAGCAGTTACGTGTTTGGCGAAAAACTGTTTTTT. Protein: CASSYVFGEKLFF.

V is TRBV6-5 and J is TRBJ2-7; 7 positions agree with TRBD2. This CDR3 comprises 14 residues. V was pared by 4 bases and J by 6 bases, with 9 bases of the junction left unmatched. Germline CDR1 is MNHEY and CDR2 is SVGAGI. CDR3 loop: CASSSTSTSSEQYF. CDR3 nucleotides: TGTGCCAGCAGTTCGACTAGCACCTCCAGCGAGCAGTACTTC.

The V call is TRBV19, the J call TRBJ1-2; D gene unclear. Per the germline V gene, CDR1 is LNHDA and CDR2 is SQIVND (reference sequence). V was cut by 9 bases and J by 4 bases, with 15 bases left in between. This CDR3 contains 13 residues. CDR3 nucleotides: TGTGCCAGCCGAGGGCTGATCGTCTATGGCTACACCTTC. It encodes CASRGLIVYGYTF.

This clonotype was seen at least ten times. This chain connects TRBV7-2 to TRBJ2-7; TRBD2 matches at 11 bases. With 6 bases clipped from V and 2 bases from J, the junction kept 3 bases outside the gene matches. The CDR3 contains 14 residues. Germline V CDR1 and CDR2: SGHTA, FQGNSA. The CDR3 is CASSKLAGAYEQYF. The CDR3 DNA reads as TGTGCCAGCAGTAAACTAGCGGGGGCCTACGAGCAGTACTTC. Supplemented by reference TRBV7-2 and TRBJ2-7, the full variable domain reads GAGVSQSPSNKVTEKGKDVELRCDPISGHTALYWYRQSLGQGLEFLIYFQGNSAPDKSGLPSDRFSAERTGGSVSTLTIQRTQQEDSAVYLCASSKLAGAYEQYFGPGTRLTVT.

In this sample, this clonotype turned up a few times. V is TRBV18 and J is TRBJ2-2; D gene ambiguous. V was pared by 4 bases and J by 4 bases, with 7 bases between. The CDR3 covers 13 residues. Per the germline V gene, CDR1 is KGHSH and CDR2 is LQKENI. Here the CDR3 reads CASSQGFTGELFF. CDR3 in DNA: TGTGCCAGCTCACAGGGATTCACCGGGGAGCTGTTTTTT.

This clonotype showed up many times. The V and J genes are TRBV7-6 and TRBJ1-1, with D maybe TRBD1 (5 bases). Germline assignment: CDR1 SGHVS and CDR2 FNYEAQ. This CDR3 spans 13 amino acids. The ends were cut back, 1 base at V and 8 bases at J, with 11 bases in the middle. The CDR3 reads CASSLGTSAEAFF. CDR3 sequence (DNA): TGTGCCAGCAGCTTAGGGACATCAGCAGAAGCTTTCTTT.

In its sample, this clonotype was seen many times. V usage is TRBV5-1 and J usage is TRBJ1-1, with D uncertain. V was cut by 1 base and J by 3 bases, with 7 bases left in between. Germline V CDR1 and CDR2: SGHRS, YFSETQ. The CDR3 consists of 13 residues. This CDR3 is CASSLYGDTEAFF. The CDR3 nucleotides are TGCGCCAGCAGCTTGTACGGGGACACTGAAGCTTTCTTT.

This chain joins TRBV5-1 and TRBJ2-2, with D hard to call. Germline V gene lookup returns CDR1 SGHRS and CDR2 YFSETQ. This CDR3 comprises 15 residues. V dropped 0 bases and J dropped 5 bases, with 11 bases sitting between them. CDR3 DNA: TGCGCCAGCAGCTTGGATGTGGGGTCAACCGGGGAGCTGTTTTTT. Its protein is CASSLDVGSTGELFF.

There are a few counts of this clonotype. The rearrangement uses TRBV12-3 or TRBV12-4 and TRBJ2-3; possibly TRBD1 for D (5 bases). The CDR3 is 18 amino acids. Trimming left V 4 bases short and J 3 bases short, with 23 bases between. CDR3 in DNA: TGTGCCAGCAGTTCCCTCACCCTGACAGTGGACCCGACAGATACGCAGTATTTT. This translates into CASSSLTLTVDPTDTQYF.

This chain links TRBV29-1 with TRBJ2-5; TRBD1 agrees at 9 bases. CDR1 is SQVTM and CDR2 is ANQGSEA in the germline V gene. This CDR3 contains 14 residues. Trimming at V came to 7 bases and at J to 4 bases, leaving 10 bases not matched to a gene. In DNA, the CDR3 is TGCAGCGAGATTACTGGGACAGGGCCAGAGACCCAGTACTTC. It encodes CSEITGTGPETQYF.

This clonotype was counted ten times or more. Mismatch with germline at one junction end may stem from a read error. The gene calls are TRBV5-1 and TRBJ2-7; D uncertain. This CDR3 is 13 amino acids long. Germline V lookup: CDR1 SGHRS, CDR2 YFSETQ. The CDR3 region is CASSLEAAYEQYF. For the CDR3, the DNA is TGTGCCAGCAGCTTAGAGGCAGCCTACGAGCAGTACTTC.

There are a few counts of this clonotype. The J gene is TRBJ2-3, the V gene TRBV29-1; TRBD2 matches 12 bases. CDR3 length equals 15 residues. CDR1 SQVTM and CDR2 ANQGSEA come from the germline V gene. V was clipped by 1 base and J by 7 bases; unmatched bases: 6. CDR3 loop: CSVEALAGGRYTQYF. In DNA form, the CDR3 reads TGCAGCGTTGAAGCGCTAGCGGGAGGGCGATATACGCAGTATTTT.

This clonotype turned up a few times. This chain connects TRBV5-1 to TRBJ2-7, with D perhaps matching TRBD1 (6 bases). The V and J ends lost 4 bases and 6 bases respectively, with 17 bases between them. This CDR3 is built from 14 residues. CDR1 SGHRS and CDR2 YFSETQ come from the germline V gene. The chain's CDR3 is CASSLRTDSLEQYF. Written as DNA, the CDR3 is TGCGCCAGCAGCCTGAGGACGGACAGCCTCGAGCAGTACTTC. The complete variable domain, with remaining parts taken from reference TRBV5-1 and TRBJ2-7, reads KAGVTQTPRYLIKTRGQQVTLSCSPISGHRSVSWYQQTPGQGLQFLFEYFSETQRNKGNFPGRFSGRQFSNSRSEMNVSTLELGDSALYLCASSLRTDSLEQYFGPGTRLTVT.

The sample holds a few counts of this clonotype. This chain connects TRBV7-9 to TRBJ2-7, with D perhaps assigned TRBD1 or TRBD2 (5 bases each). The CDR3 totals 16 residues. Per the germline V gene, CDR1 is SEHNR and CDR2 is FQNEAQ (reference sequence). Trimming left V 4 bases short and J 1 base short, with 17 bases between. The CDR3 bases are TGTGCCAGCAGCTCACCAAGGGACCCTCTTTCCTACGAGCAGTACTTC. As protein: CASSSPRDPLSYEQYF.

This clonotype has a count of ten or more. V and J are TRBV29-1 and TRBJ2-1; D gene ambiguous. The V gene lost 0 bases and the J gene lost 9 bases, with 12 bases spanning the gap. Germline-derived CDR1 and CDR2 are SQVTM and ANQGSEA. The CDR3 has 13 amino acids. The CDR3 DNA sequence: TGCAGCGTTGAAGATCCTAGGTCGGTTGAGCAGTTCTTC. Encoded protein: CSVEDPRSVEQFF.

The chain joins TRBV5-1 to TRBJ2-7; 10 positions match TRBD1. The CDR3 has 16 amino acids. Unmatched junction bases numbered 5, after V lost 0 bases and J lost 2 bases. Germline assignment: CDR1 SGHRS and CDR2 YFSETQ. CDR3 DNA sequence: TGCGCCAGCAGCTTGGCGACAGGGGGCTTAGCCTACGAGCAGTACTTC. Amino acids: CASSLATGGLAYEQYF.

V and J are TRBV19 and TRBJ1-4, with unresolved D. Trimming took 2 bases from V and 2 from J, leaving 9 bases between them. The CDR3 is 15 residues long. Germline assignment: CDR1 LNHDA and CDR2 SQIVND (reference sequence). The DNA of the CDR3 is TGTGCCAGTAGTATAAGTCCGTCGACTAATGAAAAACTGTTTTTT. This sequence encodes CASSISPSTNEKLFF.

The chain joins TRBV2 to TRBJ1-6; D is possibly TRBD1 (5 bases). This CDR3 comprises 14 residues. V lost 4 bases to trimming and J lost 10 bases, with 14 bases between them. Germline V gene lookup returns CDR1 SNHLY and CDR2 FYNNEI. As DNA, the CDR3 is TGTGCCAGCAGTGCTTCAGGGCTGGCATCACCCCTCCACTTT. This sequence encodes CASSASGLASPLHF. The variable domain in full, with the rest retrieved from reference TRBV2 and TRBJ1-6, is EPEVTQTPSHQVTQMGQEVILRCVPISNHLYFYWYRQILGQKVEFLVSFYNNEISEKSEIFDDQFSVERPDGSNFTLKIRSTKLEDSAMYFCASSASGLASPLHFGNGTRLTVT.

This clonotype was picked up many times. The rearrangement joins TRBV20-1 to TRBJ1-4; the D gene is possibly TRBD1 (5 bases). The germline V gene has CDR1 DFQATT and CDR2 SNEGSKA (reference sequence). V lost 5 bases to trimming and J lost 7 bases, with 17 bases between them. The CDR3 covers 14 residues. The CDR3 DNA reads TGCAGTGCTGGAACAGGTTTTCCGGGTGAAAAACTGTTTTTT. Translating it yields CSAGTGFPGEKLFF.

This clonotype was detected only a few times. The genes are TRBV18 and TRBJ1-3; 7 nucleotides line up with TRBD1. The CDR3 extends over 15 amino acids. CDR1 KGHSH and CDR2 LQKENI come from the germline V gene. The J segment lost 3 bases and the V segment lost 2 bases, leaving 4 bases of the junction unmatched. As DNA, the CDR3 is TGTGCCAGCTCACCAACGACAGGGAGTGGAAACACCATATATTTT. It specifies CASSPTTGSGNTIYF. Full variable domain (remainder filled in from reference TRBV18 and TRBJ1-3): NAGVMQNPRHLVRRRGQEARLRCSPMKGHSHVYWYRQLPEEGLKFMVYLQKENIIDESGMPKERFSAEFPKEGPSILRIQQVVRGDSAAYFCASSPTTGSGNTIYFGEGSWLTVV.

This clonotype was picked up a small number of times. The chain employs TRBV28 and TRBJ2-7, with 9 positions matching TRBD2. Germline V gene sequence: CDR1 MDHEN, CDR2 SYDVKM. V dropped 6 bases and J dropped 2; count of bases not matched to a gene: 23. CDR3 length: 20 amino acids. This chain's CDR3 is CASSRRTPTTSGFSPYEQYF. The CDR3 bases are TGTGCCAGCAGCCGCCGAACCCCCACTACTAGCGGGTTTTCACCCTACGAGCAGTACTTC.

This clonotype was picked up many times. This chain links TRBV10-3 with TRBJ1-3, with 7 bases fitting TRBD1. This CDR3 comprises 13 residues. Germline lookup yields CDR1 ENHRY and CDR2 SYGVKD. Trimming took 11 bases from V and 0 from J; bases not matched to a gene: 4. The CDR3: CAVNRGSGNTIYF. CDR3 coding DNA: TGTGCCGTAAACAGGGGCTCTGGAAACACCATATATTTT.

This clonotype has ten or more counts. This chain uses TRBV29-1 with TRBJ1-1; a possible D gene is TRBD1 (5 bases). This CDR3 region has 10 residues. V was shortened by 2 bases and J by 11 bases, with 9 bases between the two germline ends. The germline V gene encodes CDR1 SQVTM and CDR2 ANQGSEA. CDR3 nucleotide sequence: TGCAGCGTTGAAACGGCAGGGGCTTTCTTT. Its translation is CSVETAGAFF.